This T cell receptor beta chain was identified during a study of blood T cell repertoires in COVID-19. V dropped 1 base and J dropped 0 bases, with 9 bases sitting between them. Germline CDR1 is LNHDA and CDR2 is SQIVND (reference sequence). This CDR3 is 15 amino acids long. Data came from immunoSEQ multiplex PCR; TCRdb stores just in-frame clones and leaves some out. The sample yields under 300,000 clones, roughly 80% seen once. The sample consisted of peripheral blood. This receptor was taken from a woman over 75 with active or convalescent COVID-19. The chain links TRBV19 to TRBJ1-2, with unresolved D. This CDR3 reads CASSIGPETNYGYTF. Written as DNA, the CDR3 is TGTGCCAGTAGTATAGGGCCAGAAACTAACTATGGCTACACCTTC.